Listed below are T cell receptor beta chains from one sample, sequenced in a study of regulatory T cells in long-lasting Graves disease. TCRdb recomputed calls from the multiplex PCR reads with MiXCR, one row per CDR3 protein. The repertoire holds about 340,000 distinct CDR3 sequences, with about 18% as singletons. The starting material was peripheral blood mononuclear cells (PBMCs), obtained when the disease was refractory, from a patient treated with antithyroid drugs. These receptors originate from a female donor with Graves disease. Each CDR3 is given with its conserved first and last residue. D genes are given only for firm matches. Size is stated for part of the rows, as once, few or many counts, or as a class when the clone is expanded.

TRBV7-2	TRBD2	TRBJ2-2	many	CASSSSLAGVVGELFF	TGTGCCAGCAGCTCATCACTAGCGGGAGTCGTCGGGGAGCTGTTTTTT
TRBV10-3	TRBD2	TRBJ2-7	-	CAISLAGGSYEQYF	TGTGCCATCTCCCTAGCGGGGGGTTCCTACGAGCAGTACTTC
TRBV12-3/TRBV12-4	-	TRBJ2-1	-	CTSSFSRNGGEQFF	TGTACCAGCAGTTTCTCCCGGAACGGGGGTGAGCAGTTCTTC
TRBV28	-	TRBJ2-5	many	CASRSGDSLQETQYF	TGTGCCAGCAGATCGGGGGACAGCTTGCAAGAGACCCAGTACTTC
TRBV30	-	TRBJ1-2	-	CAWSPTSTSYYGYTF	TGTGCCTGGAGTCCGACATCCACCTCCTATTATGGCTACACCTTC
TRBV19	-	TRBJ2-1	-	CASSISTNNEQFF	TGTGCCAGTAGTATATCCACCAACAATGAGCAGTTCTTC
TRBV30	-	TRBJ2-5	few	CASRSRGGAQYF	TGTGCCTCCCGAAGCCGGGGTGGGGCCCAGTACTTC
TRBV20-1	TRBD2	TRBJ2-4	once	CSARVEWVGTSGSPKNIQYF	TGCAGTGCTAGAGTAGAATGGGTGGGGACTAGCGGGAGCCCGAAAAACATTCAGTACTTC
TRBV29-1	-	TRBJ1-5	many	CSVGDTRQPQHF	TGCAGCGTCGGGGACACCCGTCAGCCCCAGCATTTT
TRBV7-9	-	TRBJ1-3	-	CASSFRPGAGNTIYF	TGTGCCAGCAGCTTCCGACCCGGGGCGGGAAACACCATATATTTT
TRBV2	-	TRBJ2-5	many	CASSATETQYF	TGTGCCAGCAGTGCGACAGAGACCCAGTACTTC
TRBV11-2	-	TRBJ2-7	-	CASSQARGVNAYEQYF	TGTGCCAGCAGCCAAGCTCGAGGGGTCAACGCCTACGAGCAGTACTTC
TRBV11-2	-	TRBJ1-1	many	CASSMVVGGEAFF	TGTGCCAGCAGCATGGTTGTGGGGGGGGAAGCTTTCTTT
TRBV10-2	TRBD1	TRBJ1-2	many	CASSPGQGPFNYGYTF	TGCGCCAGCAGTCCCGGACAGGGACCATTTAACTATGGCTACACCTTC
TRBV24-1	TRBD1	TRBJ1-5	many	CATSDQGDSNQPQHF	TGTGCCACCAGTGACCAGGGGGATAGCAATCAGCCCCAGCATTTT
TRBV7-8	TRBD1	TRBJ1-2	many	CASSDGDRAGGYTF	TGTGCCAGCAGCGACGGGGACAGGGCAGGCGGCTACACCTTC
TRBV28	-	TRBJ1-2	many	CASSLGAPYGYTF	TGTGCCAGCAGTTTAGGGGCGCCTTATGGCTACACCTTC
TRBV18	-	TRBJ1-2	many	CASSLRDRRNYGYTF	TGTGCCAGCTCGCTCCGAGACAGGCGGAACTATGGCTACACCTTC
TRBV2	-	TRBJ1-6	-	CASRVDKTNLPLHF	TGTGCCAGCAGGGTGGACAAGACTAATTTACCCCTCCACTTT
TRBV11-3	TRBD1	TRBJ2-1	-	CASTDRGYNEQFF	TGTGCCAGCACGGACAGGGGATACAATGAGCAGTTCTTC
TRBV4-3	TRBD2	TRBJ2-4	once	CASSQVLAVAKNIQYF	TGCGCCAGCAGCCAAGTACTAGCGGTAGCCAAAAACATTCAGTACTTC
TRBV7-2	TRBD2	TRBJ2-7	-	CASSLRAGGAYEQYF	TGTGCCAGCAGCTTACGAGCGGGAGGCGCCTACGAGCAGTACTTC
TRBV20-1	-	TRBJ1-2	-	CSARGQGMRGNYGYTF	TGCAGTGCTAGGGGGCAGGGCATGAGGGGGAACTATGGCTACACCTTC
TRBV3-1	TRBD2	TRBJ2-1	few	CASSHGLAGSSYNEQFF	TGTGCCAGCAGCCACGGACTAGCGGGAAGCTCCTACAATGAGCAGTTCTTC
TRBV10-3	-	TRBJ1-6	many	CAISGVFGGSVNSPLHF	TGTGCCATCAGTGGAGTCTTTGGGGGCTCAGTTAATTCACCCCTCCACTTT
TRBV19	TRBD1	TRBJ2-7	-	CASKTRTGDSSYEQYF	TGTGCCAGTAAGACCCGAACAGGGGACAGCTCCTACGAGCAGTACTTC
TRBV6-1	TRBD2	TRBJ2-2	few	CASSDGLAGVVTGELFF	TGTGCCAGCAGTGACGGACTAGCGGGGGTCGTCACCGGGGAGCTGTTTTTT
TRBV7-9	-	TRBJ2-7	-	CASSPPPSSYEQYF	TGTGCCAGCAGCCCACCACCAAGCTCCTACGAGCAGTACTTC
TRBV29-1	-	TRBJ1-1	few	CSVFSGVTEAFF	TGCAGCGTTTTCTCAGGGGTCACTGAAGCTTTCTTT
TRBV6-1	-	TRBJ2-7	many	CASSPTPTASYEQYF	TGTGCCAGCAGTCCAACCCCGACAGCCTCCTACGAGCAGTACTTC
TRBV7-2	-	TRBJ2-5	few	CASSFGSQSSLYQETQYF	TGTGCCAGCAGCTTCGGTTCCCAGTCCAGTCTGTACCAAGAGACCCAGTACTTC
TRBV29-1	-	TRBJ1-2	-	CSVARRPGVRWIGGYAF	TGCAGCGTTGCGAGAAGACCGGGTGTCCGGTGGATTGGAGGCTACGCCTTC
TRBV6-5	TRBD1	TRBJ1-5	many	CASSYGGQGSNQPQHF	TGTGCCAGCAGTTACGGGGGACAGGGGAGCAATCAGCCCCAGCATTTT
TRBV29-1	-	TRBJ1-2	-	CSVEVGYGYTF	TGCAGCGTTGAAGTAGGCTATGGCTACACCTTC
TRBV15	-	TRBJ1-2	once	CATTSGDFNYGYTF	TGTGCCACCACCTCAGGGGATTTTAACTATGGCTACACCTTC
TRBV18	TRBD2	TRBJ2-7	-	CASSPVASGGPSYEQYF	TGTGCTAGCTCACCAGTGGCTAGCGGGGGGCCCTCCTACGAGCAGTACTTC